The clone carrying this TCR beta chain was seen at least ten times. Its target is unknown. TCR beta CDR3 sequences were amplified from RNA transcripts. TCR CDR3 regions were first amplified by RT-PCR with HTBI primers. TCRdb called the multiplex PCR reads again in MiXCR, with one record for every CDR3 protein. Among over 150,000 distinct CDR3 sequences listed, more than 15% were seen once. This entry is derived from a study of T cells in Graves' hyperthyroidism and ophthalmopathy. About the research overall: At the time of initial diagnosis and before any treatment, peripheral blood was collected. Study results and caveats: Peripheral blood also featured most of the thyroid clonotypes expanded above 0.001. Onset of ophthalmopathy came a median around 6.5 months after the model predicted it.

V lost 7 bases and J 1 base, leaving 13 bases between the germline ends. CDR3 length equals 14 residues. Germline values: CDR1 SNHLY, CDR2 FYNNEI. Patients showing uncontrolled infection, other autoimmune disease, pregnancy or lactation were ineligible. The TCR comes from a woman aged 50 to 65 with Graves' hyperthyroidism. The source material was blood. The chain couples TRBV2 to TRBJ1-2; unclear D gene. The CDR3 region is CASKELQNNYGYTF. The CDR3 region has the DNA TGTGCCAGCAAGGAGTTACAGAATAACTATGGCTACACCTTC.